What follows describes a single T cell receptor beta chain. Its antigen is still unknown. Qualities for individual bases were not recorded, and no much larger clone is one base off. This entry is derived from a study of T cell responses to AZD1222 COVID-19 vaccine listed by TCRdb under 2021. Turning to the overall study: AZD1222 recipients with second doses at about 4 weeks or about 12 weeks were pooled, because spike-specific TCR depth and breadth did not differ between schedules. Trial participants were enrolled by age into 18-55, 56-69 and 70-plus year subgroups, with roughly 160, 29 and 62 TCR-sequenced participants respectively. TCR sequencing covered fewer than 250 trial participants: 207 given two doses of AZD1222 and about 26 given two doses of MenACWY control vaccine. Here is what the overall study found, with its caveats: Conclusions about previously exposed vaccinees are limited because only six or seven AZD1222 recipients were SARS-CoV-2 seropositive at baseline. CD4 TCRs associated with the vaccine covered the entire spike protein, and the dominant responses were in regions 160-218 and 743-854. Because no day 14 peak-response samples were available, repertoires were characterized only after the peak T cell response. After two AZD1222 doses, spike-specific TCR breadth and depth were significantly higher than at day 0 and than in MenACWY recipients. The 56-69-year group was small, and its depth increase did not reach significance, likely because of low power. Participants were mostly white British, with more females than males. The authors suggested clonal diversity may have been underestimated. Reportedly, almost half of the unique spike-specific TCRs recognized epitopes lying outside the regions that are mutated in the B.1.351 and B.1.1.7 variants.

The CDR3 regions of human TCRbeta chains were analyzed by immunosequencing. The authors' pipeline ran thus. Repertoire TCRs were checked for matches against a reference library of SARS-CoV-2-specific TCRs that had been generated using the MIRA antigen-specificity platform. Breadth meant the fraction of unique TCRs that were SARS-CoV-2-associated, whereas depth meant the fraction of total T cells that were SARS-CoV-2-associated. Using the MIRA data, each spike-specific TCR was mapped to the spike region that the TCR reacts to and placed in a CD4 or CD8 class. Log10-transformed breadth and depth values were compared by one-way ANOVA with Sidak's multiple comparisons tests. TCRdb holds this immuneACCESS table with in-frame rearrangements only. Some clones are missing; in checked studies, unresolved V genes explain under half, and the rest has no known cause. V and J calls and clone size are as listed in that table; D and trimming were resolved from the DNA. The sample profile shows approximately 60,000 clones; around 88% of them were found once. Jointly, the top ten make up approximately 16% of the sample.

This specimen's time point label, per the study, means: baseline before first vaccination. Samples from vaccinated people were obtained from the UK trials COV001 and COV002, which included a single-blind randomized controlled phase 2/3 trial of AZD1222 (ChAdOx1 nCoV-19) in healthy adults. Trial participant PBMC samples were collected at day 0 and day 28 after the second dose for TCRbeta chain sequencing. From its cysteine to its phenylalanine, the CDR3 spans 15 amino acids. Only the CDR3 portion is preserved as DNA: 45 bases, with reading frame beginning at the first base. From the germline V gene, CDR1 is SNHLY and CDR2 is FYNNEI. After removal of 2 bases from V and 1 base from J, the junction retains 2 bases not matched to a gene.

The chain uses TRBV2 and TRBJ2-3, with TRBD2 identical over 8 junction bases. This clonotype originated in an adult in good health. The sample consisted of peripheral blood, taken on day 0 of AZD1222 vaccination. The CDR3 reads as follows: CASSEPGRGTDTQYF. The nucleotides read TGTGCCAGCAGTGAACCCGGGAGGGGCACAGATACGCAGTATTTT.